These 3 T cell receptor beta chains originate from one sample sequenced in a study of shared clonotypes between healthy human individuals (dated by TCRdb to the early 2020s). Receptors were amplified or captured by the immunoSEQ multiplex PCR assay. In TCRdb, the immuneACCESS table is reduced to in-frame sequences with V and J assigned. These tables do not hold every clone; where another copy was compared, an unresolved V gene accounts for under half, and the others remain unexplained. Across this sample there are under 2,500,000 clones, with 90% to 96% seen only once. Clones ranked in the top ten supply over 0.1% of the sample. Material for sequencing was naive CD4+ T cells sorted from blood. The cell subset or site label corresponds to: CD45RA+ positively selected. Source of these receptors: a man between 18 and 35 years old in good health.

V usage is TRBV2 and J usage is TRBJ1-2; TRBD1 is a possible D gene (6 bases). The CDR3 spans 15 residues. V gave up 2 bases and J gave up 3 bases, with 13 bases separating them. The germline CDR1 and CDR2 sequences are SNHLY and FYNNEI. The CDR3 DNA follows: TGTGCCAGCAGTGAAATGGAAGGGGGACACTATGGCTACACCTTC. Translating gives CASSEMEGGHYGYTF. The whole variable domain, remainder taken from reference TRBV2 and TRBJ1-2, is EPEVTQTPSHQVTQMGQEVILRCVPISNHLYFYWYRQILGQKVEFLVSFYNNEISEKSEIFDDQFSVERPDGSNFTLKIRSTKLEDSAMYFCASSEMEGGHYGYTFGSGTRLTVV.

The CDR3 nucleotides are TGTGCCAGCACCCTCGTAGCGGGAGGACCCTACGAGCAGTACTTC. Amino acids: CASTLVAGGPYEQYF. The chain employs TRBV11-2 and TRBJ2-7; 10 bases match TRBD2. This CDR3 contains 15 residues. From germline, CDR1 is SGHAT and CDR2 FQNNGV. V was pared by 7 bases and J by 2 bases, with 8 bases of the junction left unmatched.

The J gene is TRBJ2-1, the V gene TRBV7-2; D possibly corresponds to TRBD2 (5 bases). Trimming shortened V by 1 base and J by 9 bases, and 10 bases separated the two germline ends. The CDR3 contains 13 residues. Germline V lookup: CDR1 SGHTA, CDR2 FQGNSA. Here the CDR3 reads CASSLVSGIEQFF. CDR3 DNA sequence: TGTGCCAGCAGCTTAGTTTCGGGGATTGAGCAGTTCTTC. Looking up the rest from reference TRBV7-2 and TRBJ2-1 gives the full variable domain: GAGVSQSPSNKVTEKGKDVELRCDPISGHTALYWYRQSLGQGLEFLIYFQGNSAPDKSGLPSDRFSAERTGGSVSTLTIQRTQQEDSAVYLCASSLVSGIEQFFGPGTRLTVL.